What follows describes a single T cell receptor (beta chain). The CDR3 extends over 15 amino acids. The germline gives CDR1 SGHNT, CDR2 YYREEE (reference sequence). Trimming cost V 4 bases and J 4 bases; bases outside gene matches: 9. The data belong to a study of shared T cell receptors in the human thymus. Assay used: immunoSEQ multiplex PCR; TCRdb lists only in-frame clones, some missing. This table has 720,000 or so clones, 70% to 90% appearing once. Separately, the same data were catalogued under a study of human thymus T cells. That publication notes: Thymic and blood repertoires appeared to show biased V and J gene usage.

The rearrangement links TRBV5-4 to TRBJ1-1; 8 bases map to TRBD1. This TCR derives from a girl under three years old with a congenital heart defect. The sequencing input was thymocytes. CDR3 amino acids: CASSVAGGGLTEAFF. The CDR3 bases are TGTGCCAGCAGCGTAGCAGGGGGCGGCCTCACTGAAGCTTTCTTT.